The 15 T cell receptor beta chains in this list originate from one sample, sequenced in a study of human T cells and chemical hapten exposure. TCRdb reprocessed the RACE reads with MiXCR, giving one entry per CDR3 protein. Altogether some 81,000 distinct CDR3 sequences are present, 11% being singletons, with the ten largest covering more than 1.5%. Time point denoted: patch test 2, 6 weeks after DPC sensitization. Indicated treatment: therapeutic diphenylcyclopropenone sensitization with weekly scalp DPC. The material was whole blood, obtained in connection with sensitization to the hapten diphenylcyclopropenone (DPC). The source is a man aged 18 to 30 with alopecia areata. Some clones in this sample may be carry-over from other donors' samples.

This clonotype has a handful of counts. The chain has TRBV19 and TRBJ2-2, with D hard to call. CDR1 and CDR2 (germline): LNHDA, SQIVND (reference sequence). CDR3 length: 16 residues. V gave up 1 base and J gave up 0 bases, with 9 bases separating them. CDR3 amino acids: CASSIVTLSNTGELFF. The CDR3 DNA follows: TGTGCCAGTAGTATAGTAACACTATCGAACACCGGGGAGCTGTTTTTT.

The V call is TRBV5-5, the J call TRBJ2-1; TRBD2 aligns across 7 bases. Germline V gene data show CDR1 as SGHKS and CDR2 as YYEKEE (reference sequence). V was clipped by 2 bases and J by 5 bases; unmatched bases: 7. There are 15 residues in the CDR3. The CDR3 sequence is CASSLTGTTHNEQFF. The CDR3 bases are TGTGCCAGCAGCTTAACCGGGACTACACACAATGAGCAGTTCTTC.

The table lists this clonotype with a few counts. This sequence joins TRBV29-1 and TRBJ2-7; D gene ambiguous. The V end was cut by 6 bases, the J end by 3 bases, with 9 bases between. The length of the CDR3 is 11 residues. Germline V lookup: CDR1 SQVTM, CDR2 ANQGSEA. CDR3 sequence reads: CSVATRYEQYV. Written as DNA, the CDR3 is TGCAGCGTAGCAACTCGCTACGAGCAGTACGTC.

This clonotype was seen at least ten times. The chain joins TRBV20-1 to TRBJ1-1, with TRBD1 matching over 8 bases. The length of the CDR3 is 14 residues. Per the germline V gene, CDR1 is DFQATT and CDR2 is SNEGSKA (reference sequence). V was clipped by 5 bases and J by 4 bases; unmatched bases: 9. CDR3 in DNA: TGCAGTGCTCTCACGACAGGGGATAGCACTGAAGCTTTCTTT. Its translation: CSALTTGDSTEAFF.

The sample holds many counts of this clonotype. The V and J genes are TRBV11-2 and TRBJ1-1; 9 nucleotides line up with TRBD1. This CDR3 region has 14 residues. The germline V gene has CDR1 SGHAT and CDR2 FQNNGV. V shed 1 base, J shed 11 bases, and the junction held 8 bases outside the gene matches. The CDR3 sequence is CASSLVRDRDSAFF. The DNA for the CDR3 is TGTGCCAGCAGCTTAGTTCGGGACAGGGACAGCGCTTTCTTT.

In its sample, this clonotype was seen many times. The CDR3 loop reads CASSVRPSGGTDTQYF. The DNA for the CDR3 is TGTGCCAGCAGCGTACGTCCTAGCGGGGGTACAGATACGCAGTATTTT. The chain uses TRBV9 and TRBJ2-3; 10 bases agree with TRBD2. The germline gives CDR1 SGDLS, CDR2 YYNGEE. V lost 1 base and J lost 3; bases outside the gene matches: 5. The CDR3 consists of 16 residues.

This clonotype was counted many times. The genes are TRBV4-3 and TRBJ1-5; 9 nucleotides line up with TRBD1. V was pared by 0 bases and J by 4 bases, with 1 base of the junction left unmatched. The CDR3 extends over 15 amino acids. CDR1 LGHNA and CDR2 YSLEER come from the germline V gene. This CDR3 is CASSQDGTGNQPQHF. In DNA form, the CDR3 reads TGCGCCAGCAGCCAAGATGGGACAGGGAATCAGCCCCAGCATTTT.

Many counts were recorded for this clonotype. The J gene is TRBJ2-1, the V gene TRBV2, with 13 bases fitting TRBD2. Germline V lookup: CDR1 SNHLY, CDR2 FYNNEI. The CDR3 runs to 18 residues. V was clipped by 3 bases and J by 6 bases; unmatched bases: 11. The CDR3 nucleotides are TGTGCCAGCAGTGAGACACCTCCGGGACTAGCGGGGATCAATGAGCAGTTCTTC. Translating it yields CASSETPPGLAGINEQFF. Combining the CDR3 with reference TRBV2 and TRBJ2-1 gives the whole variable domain EPEVTQTPSHQVTQMGQEVILRCVPISNHLYFYWYRQILGQKVEFLVSFYNNEISEKSEIFDDQFSVERPDGSNFTLKIRSTKLEDSAMYFCASSETPPGLAGINEQFFGPGTRLTVL.

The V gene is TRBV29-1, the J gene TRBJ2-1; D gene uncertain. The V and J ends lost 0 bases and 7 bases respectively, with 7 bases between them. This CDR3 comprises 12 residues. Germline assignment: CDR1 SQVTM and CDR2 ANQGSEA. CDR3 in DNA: TGCAGCGTTGAAGATCTAGAGAATGAGCAGTTCTTC. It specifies CSVEDLENEQFF.

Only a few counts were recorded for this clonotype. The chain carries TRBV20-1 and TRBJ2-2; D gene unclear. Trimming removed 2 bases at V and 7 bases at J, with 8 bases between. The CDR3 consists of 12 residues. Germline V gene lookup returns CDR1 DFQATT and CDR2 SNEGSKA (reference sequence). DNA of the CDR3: TGCAGTGCTAGAACGGCCATCGGGGAGCTGTTTTTT. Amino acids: CSARTAIGELFF.

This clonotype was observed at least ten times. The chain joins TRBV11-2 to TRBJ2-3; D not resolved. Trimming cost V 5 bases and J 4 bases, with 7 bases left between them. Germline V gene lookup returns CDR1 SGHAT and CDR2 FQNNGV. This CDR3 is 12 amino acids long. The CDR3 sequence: CASSPGSDTQYF. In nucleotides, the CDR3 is TGTGCCAGCAGCCCCGGGTCAGATACGCAGTATTTT.

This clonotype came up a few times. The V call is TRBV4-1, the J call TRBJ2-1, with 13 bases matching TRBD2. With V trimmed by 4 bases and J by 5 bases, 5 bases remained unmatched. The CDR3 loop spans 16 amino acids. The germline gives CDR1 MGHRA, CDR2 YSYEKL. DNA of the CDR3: TGCGCCAGCAGCCCGCGGACTAGCGGGAGTAACAATGAGCAGTTCTTC. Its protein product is CASSPRTSGSNNEQFF.

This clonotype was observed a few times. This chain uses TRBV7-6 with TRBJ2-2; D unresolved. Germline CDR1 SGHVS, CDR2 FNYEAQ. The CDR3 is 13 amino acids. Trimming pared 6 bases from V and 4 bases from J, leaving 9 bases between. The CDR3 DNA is TGTGCCAGCAGGGGGTTCTCCACCGGGGAGCTGTTTTTT. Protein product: CASRGFSTGELFF.

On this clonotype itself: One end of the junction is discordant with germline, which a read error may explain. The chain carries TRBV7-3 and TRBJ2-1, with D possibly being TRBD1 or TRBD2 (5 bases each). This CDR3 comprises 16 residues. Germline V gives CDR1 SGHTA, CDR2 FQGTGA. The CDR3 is CANSQTVLAPYNEQFF. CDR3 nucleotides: TGTGCCAACAGCCAGACAGTTCTAGCACCCTACAATGAGCAGTTCTTC.

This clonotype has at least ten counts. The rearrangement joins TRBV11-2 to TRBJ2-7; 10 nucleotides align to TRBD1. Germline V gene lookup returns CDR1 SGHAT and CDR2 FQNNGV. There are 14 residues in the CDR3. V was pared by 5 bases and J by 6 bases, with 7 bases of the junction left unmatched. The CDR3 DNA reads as TGTGCCAGCAGCAGAGACAGGGGGCTGAGCGAGCAGTACTTC. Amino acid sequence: CASSRDRGLSEQYF.